This TCR beta chain was obtained from a study of early T cells in non-severe SARS-CoV-2 infection. Across the study: Sequencing was performed on bulk RNA from unsorted whole blood, leaving chains unpaired.

Overall study results and limits: Clonotype matching in VDJdb favored anti-spike CD8 responses and did not capture private and CD4 specificities.

Each single cDNA molecule received a unique molecular identifier. TCRdb reprocessed the 5' RACE reads with MiXCR, giving one entry per CDR3 protein. The sample has about 83,000 distinct CDR3 sequences, roughly 13% seen once; the top ten hold 1.2% to 1.5%. This clonotype was picked up a small number of times. Its specificity is not known. This clonotype was sampled from an adult who was a healthcare worker with PCR-confirmed SARS-CoV-2 infection or an uninfected control (not recorded which). Material: whole blood.

This CDR3 is CASSLEFGANTEAFF. DNA of the CDR3: TGCGCCAGCAGCTTGGAATTCGGAGCGAACACTGAAGCTTTCTTT. This rearrangement joins TRBV5-1 to TRBJ1-1; D unresolved. Trimming removed 0 bases from V and 1 base from J, with 10 bases in between. CDR1 is SGHRS, CDR2 YFSETQ, per germline. The CDR3 runs 15 residues.